This entry describes one T cell receptor beta chain. As yet, its antigen is unknown. It was with 60 Vbeta and 13 Jbeta primers that the PCR ran. Sequenced by immunoSEQ multiplex PCR; TCRdb stores in-frame clones only, minus some. The sample yields under 100,000 clones, around 79% seen once. This specimen belongs to a study of cytomegalovirus exposure and HLA in healthy donors. Across the whole study: Among the 300 to 450 genotyped donors, more than 70% were placed in the Caucasian-associated ancestry cluster.

Points from the study as a whole: Upon later analysis, HLA-associated TCR beta chains proved more clonally expanded than other, equally common chains. An analysis was carried out later, and it reportedly showed fewer N-insertions in an Asian-associated ancestry cluster than the roughly 700-donor mean. Another analysis was done later, and it associated 16,951 TCR beta sequences with HLA alleles at 0.05 false discovery rate.

The CDR3 contains 11 residues. The V end lost 6 bases, the J end lost 7 bases, and 7 bases lay between the germline ends. Germline values: CDR1 MNHNY, CDR2 SVGAGI (reference sequence). V and J are TRBV6-6 and TRBJ2-1; no clear D gene. The sample consisted of PBMCs. This TCR was sampled from a human donor in good health. This CDR3 reads CASSLSNEQFF. CDR3 bases: TGTGCCAGCAGCCTTAGTAATGAGCAGTTCTTC.